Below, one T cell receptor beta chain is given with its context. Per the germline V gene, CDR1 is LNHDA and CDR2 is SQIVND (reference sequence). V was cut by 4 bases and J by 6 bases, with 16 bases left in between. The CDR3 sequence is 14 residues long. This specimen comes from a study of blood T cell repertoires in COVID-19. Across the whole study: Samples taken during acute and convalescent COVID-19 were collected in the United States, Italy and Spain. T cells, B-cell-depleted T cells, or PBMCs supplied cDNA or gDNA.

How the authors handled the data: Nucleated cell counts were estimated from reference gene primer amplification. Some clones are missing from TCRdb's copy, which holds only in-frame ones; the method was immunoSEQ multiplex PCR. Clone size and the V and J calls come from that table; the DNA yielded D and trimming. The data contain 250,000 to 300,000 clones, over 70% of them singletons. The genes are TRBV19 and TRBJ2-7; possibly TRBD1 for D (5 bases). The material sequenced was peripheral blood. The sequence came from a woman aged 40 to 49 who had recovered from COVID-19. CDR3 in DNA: TGTGCCAGTAGTAGTGGACAAGTTTTTTCCGAGCAGTACTTC. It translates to CASSSGQVFSEQYF.